The subject of this entry is one T cell receptor beta chain. Its antigen is still unknown. The investigators amplified TCR beta CDR3 regions from RNA transcripts. A set of HTBI primers served as the primers for a first-round RT-PCR of the TCR CDR3. From the multiplex PCR reads, TCRdb called clonotypes with MiXCR, one entry per CDR3 protein. The sample carries a few hundred thousand distinct CDR3 sequences, about 14% recorded once. The germline gives CDR1 MNHNY, CDR2 SVGAGI (reference sequence). The J segment lost 2 bases and the V segment lost 0 bases, leaving 5 bases of the junction unmatched. The CDR3 covers 17 residues. These data are taken from a study of T cells in Graves' hyperthyroidism and ophthalmopathy. General study findings and limits: Blood samples included most of the expanded thyroid clonotypes exceeding 0.001.

Sequenced: blood. The receptor's source is a woman younger than 45 with Graves' ophthalmopathy. The chain links TRBV6-6 to TRBJ2-1; TRBD1 agrees at 9 bases. The CDR3 reads CASSYSEQGAPYNEQFF. The CDR3 DNA reads as TGTGCCAGCAGTTACTCGGAACAGGGGGCTCCCTACAATGAGCAGTTCTTC.